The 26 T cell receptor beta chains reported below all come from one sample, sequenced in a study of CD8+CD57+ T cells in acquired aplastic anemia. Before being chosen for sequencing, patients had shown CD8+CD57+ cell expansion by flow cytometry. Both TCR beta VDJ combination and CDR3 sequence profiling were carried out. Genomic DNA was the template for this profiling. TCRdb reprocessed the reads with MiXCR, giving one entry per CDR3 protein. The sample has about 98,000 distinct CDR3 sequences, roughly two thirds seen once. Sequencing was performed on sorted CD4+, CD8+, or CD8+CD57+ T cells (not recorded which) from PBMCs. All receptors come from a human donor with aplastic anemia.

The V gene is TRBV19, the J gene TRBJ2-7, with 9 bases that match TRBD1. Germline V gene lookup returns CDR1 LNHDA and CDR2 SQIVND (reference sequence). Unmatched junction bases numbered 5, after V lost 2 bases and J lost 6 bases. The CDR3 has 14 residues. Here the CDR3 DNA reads TGTGCCAGTAGTATACCGGGACAGGGAGGCGAGCAGTACTTC. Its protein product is CASSIPGQGGEQYF.

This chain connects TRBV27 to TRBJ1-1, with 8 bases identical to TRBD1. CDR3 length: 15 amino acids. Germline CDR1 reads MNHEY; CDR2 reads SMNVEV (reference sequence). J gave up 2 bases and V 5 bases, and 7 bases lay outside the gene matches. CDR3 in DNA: TGTGCCAGCAGTAACCCCGGACAGGGAAACACTGAAGCTTTCTTT. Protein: CASSNPGQGNTEAFF.

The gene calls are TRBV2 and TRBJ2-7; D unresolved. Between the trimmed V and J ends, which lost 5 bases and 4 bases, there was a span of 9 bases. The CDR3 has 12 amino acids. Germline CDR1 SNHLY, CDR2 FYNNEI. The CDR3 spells CASSPSVYEQYF. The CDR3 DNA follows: TGTGCCAGCAGTCCCTCCGTGTACGAGCAGTACTTC.

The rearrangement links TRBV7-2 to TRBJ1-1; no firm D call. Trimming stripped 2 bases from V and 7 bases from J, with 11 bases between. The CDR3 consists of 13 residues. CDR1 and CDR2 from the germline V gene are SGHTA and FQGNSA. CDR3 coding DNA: TGTGCCAGCAGCTTATACCCAGGTAATGAAGCTTTCTTT. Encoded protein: CASSLYPGNEAFF.

DNA of the CDR3: TGTGCCAGCAGCTCTAGACAGGGGGAGGTTGGCGAGCAGTACTTC. This codes for CASSSRQGEVGEQYF. This chain links TRBV7-9 with TRBJ2-7; 9 nucleotides line up with TRBD1. This CDR3 has 15 residues. With V trimmed by 4 bases and J by 6 bases, 10 bases remained unmatched. In germline, CDR1 is SEHNR, CDR2 FQNEAQ (reference sequence).

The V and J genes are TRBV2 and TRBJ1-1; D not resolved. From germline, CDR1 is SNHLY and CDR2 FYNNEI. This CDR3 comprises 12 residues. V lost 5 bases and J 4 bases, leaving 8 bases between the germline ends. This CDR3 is CASSRLGTEAFF. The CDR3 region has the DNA TGTGCCAGCAGTAGGTTGGGCACTGAAGCTTTCTTT.

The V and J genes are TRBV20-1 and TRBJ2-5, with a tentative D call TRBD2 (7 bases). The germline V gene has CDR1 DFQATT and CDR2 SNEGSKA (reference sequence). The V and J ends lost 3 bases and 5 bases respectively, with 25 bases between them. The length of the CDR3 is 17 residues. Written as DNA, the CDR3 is TGCAGTGCTAGCGGGCGGGGGAACAGGGAGATTCGGGAGACCCAGTACTTC. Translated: CSASGRGNREIRETQYF.

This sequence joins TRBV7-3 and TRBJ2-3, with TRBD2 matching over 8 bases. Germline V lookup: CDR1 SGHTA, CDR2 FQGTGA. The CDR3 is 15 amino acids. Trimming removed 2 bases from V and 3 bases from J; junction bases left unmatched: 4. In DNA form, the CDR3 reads TGTGCCAGCAGCTTACGGGGGGGCCCGACAGATACGCAGTATTTT. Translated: CASSLRGGPTDTQYF.

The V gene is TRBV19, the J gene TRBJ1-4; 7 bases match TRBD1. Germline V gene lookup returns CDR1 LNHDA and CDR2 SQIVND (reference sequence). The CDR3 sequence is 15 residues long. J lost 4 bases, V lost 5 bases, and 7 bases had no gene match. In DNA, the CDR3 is TGTGCCAGTAGTGTAACAGGGGAGATTAATGAAAAACTGTTTTTT. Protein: CASSVTGEINEKLFF.

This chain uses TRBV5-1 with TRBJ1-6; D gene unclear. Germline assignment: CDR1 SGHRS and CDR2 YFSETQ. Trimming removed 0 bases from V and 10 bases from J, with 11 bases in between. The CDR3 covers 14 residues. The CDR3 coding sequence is TGCGCCAGCAGCTTGGGGCAGCCTCGGTCACCCCTCCACTTT. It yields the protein CASSLGQPRSPLHF. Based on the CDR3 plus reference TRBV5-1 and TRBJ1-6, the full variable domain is KAGVTQTPRYLIKTRGQQVTLSCSPISGHRSVSWYQQTPGQGLQFLFEYFSETQRNKGNFPGRFSGRQFSNSRSEMNVSTLELGDSALYLCASSLGQPRSPLHFGNGTRLTVT.

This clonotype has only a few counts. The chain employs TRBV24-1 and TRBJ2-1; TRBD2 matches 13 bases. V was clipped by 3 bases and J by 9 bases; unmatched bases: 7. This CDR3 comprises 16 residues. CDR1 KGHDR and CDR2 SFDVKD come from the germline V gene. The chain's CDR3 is CATSDPGLAGDVEQFF. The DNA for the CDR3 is TGTGCCACCAGTGATCCTGGACTAGCGGGAGATGTTGAGCAGTTCTTC.

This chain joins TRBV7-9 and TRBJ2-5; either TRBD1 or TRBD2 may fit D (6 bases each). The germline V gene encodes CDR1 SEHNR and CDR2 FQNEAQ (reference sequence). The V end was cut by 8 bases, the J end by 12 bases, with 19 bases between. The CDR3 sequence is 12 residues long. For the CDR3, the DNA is TGTGCCAGCTCTGCTGAGGGGGGTGGAGAGTACTTC. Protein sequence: CASSAEGGGEYF.

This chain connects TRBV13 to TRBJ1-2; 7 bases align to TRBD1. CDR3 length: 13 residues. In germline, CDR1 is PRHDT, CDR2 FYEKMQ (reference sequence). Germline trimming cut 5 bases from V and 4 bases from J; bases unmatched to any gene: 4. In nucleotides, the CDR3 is TGTGCCAGCAGCGAGACAGGGCTCTATGGCTACACCTTC. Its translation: CASSETGLYGYTF. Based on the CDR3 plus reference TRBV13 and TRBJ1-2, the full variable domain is AAGVIQSPRHLIKEKRETATLKCYPIPRHDTVYWYQQGPGQDPQFLISFYEKMQSDKGSIPDRFSAQQFSDYHSELNMSSLELGDSALYFCASSETGLYGYTFGSGTRLTVV.

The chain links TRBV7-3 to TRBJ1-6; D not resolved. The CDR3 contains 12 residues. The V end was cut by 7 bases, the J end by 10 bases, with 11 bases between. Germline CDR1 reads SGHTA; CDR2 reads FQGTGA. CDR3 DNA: TGTGCCAGCACCCGAGAGGAGTCACCCCTCCACTTT. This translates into CASTREESPLHF.

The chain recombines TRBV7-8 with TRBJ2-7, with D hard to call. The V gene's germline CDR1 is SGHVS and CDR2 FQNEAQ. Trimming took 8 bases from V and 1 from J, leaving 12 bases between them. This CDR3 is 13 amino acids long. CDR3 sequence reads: CASSRTASYEQYF. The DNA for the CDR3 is TGTGCCAGCTCCCGAACGGCGTCCTACGAGCAGTACTTC.

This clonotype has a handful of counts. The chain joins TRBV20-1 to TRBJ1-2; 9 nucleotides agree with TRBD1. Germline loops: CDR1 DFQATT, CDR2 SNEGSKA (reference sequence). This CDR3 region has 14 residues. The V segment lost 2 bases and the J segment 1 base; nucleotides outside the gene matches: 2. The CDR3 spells CSARRTGVNYGYTF. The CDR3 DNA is TGCAGTGCTAGACGGACAGGGGTTAACTATGGCTACACCTTC.

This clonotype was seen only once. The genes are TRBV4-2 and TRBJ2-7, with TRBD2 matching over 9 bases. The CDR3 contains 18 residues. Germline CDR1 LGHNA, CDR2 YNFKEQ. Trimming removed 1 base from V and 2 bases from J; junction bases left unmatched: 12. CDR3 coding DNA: TGTGCCAGCAGCCAAGTCAATAGCGGGAGTGGGGGGCCCTACGAGCAGTACTTC. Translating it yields CASSQVNSGSGGPYEQYF.

The CDR3 DNA is TGTGCCAGCAGCTTAAACGATGAAAAACTGTTTTTT. This translates into CASSLNDEKLFF. The rearrangement links TRBV11-2 to TRBJ1-4, with D hard to call. V was pared by 2 bases and J by 6 bases, with 4 bases between. Looked up from germline, CDR1 is SGHAT and CDR2 is FQNNGV. The CDR3 is made up of 12 amino acids. Variable domain in full (rest from reference TRBV11-2 and TRBJ1-4): EAGVAQSPRYKIIEKRQSVAFWCNPISGHATLYWYQQILGQGPKLLIQFQNNGVVDDSQLPKDRFSAERLKGVDSTLKIQPAKLEDSAVYLCASSLNDEKLFFGSGTQLSVL.

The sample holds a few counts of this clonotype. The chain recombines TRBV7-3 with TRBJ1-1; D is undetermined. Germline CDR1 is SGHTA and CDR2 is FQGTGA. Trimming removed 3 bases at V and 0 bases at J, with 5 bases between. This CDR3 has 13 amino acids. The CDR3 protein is CASSFRVNTEAFF. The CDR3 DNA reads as TGTGCCAGCAGCTTTAGAGTGAACACTGAAGCTTTCTTT.

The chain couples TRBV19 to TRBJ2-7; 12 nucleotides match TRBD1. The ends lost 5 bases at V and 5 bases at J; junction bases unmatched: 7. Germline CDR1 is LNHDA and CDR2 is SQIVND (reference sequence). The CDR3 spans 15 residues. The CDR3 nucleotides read TGTGCCAGTAGTGTCACCGGGACAGGGGGCAACGAGCAGTACTTC. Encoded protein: CASSVTGTGGNEQYF.

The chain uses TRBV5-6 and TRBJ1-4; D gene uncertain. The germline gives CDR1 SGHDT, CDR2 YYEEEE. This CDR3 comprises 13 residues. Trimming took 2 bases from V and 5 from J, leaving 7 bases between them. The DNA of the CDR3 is TGTGCCAGCAGCTTCGAACGGAATGAAAAACTGTTTTTT. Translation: CASSFERNEKLFF.

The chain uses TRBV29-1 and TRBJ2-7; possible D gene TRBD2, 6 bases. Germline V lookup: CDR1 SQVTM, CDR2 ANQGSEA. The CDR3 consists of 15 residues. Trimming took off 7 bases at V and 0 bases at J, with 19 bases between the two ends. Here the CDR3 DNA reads TGCAGCGCTACCCGGGCTGGGGGGATCTCCTACGAGCAGTACTTC. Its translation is CSATRAGGISYEQYF.

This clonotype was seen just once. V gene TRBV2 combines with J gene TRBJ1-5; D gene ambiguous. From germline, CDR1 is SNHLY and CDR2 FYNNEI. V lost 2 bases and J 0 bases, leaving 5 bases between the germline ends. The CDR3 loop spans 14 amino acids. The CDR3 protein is CASSEFVSNQPQHF. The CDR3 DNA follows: TGTGCCAGCAGTGAATTTGTTAGCAATCAGCCCCAGCATTTT.

CDR3 nucleotide sequence: TGCAGTGCTAAAGAGGGGCCCGTGAACACTGAAGCTTTCTTT. Protein: CSAKEGPVNTEAFF. This chain links TRBV20-1 with TRBJ1-1, with a tentative D call TRBD1 (5 bases). CDR1 and CDR2 (germline): DFQATT, SNEGSKA (reference sequence). V was pared by 4 bases and J by 0 bases, with 12 bases between. The CDR3 loop spans 14 amino acids.

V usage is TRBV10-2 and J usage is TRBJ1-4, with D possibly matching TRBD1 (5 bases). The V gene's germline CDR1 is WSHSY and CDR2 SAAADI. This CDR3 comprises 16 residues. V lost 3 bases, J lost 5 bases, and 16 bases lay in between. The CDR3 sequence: CASSEVLGGTNEKLFF. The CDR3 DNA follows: TGCGCCAGCAGTGAAGTATTGGGGGGGACCAATGAAAAACTGTTTTTT.

The CDR3 bases are TGCGCCAGCAGTGATCAGGGTTCCACAGATACGCAGTATTTT. It yields the protein CASSDQGSTDTQYF. This sequence joins TRBV10-2 and TRBJ2-3; D may be TRBD1 (5 bases). This CDR3 is built from 14 residues. V gave up 3 bases and J gave up 2 bases, with 9 bases separating them. CDR1 is WSHSY, CDR2 SAAADI, per germline.